The TCR beta chain described here comes from a study of cytomegalovirus exposure and HLA in healthy donors. Study background: There were fewer than 130 million unique TCR beta sequences, drawn from about 180 million T cells, in an earlier analysis. Caucasian-associated ancestry cluster membership applied to about 83% of about 370 genotyped donors.

As regards this clone: Antigen: not known.

60 Vbeta and 13 Jbeta primers were used in PCR. This table comes from immunoSEQ multiplex PCR, and its TCRdb copy is limited to in-frame clones, with some not included. The sample lists some 190,000 clones; around 80% were seen once. Trimming cost V 9 bases and J 1 base; bases outside gene matches: 18. Germline V gene lookup returns CDR1 MGHDK and CDR2 SYGVNS. The CDR3 totals 18 residues. Study-level results: In vitro assays verified that a few CMV-associated chains recognized CMV antigens specifically. Cytomegalovirus association was listed for 170 or so TCR beta chains.

The TCR comes from a girl aged 5-17 years in good health and CMV-seropositive. This rearrangement joins TRBV25-1 to TRBJ2-5, with TRBD1 matching 9 bases. Material: PBMCs. CDR3 DNA: TGTGCCAGTCTCCAGCTAAGTTTACCGACAGGGGGCCAAGAGACCCAGTACTTC. Encoded protein: CASLQLSLPTGGQETQYF. Full variable domain (remainder filled in from reference TRBV25-1 and TRBJ2-5): EADIYQTPRYLVIGTGKKITLECSQTMGHDKMYWYQQDPGMELHLIHYSYGVNSTEKGDLSSESTVSRIRTEHFPLTLESARPSHTSQYLCASLQLSLPTGGQETQYFGPGTRLLVL.